This T cell receptor beta chain appears in the sequencing data of a study of Graves' ophthalmopathy and Graves' hyperthyroidism. CDR3 size: 14 residues. Germline V lookup: CDR1 SGHRS, CDR2 YFSETQ. V lost 0 bases to trimming and J lost 2 bases, with 8 bases between them. The diagnosis combined clinical symptoms, thyroxine, TRAb, thyroid ultrasound and orbital computed tomography scans. This clonotype was counted many times. CDR3 regions of TCR beta were amplified from RNA transcripts. First-round RT-PCR used HTBI primers; second-round multiplex PCR followed. TCRdb redid the calling of the multiplex PCR reads with MiXCR, one entry per CDR3 protein. In the table there are around 1,200,000 distinct CDR3 sequences, roughly two fifths of which are singletons.

The clonotype originates from an adult man with Graves' hyperthyroidism. The gene calls are TRBV5-1 and TRBJ1-1; no clear D gene. The sample consisted of peripheral blood or thyroid tissue (not recorded which). The CDR3 loop is CASSLEQRNTEAFF. The CDR3 nucleotides read TGCGCCAGCAGCTTGGAGCAACGAAACACTGAAGCTTTCTTT.